This TCR beta chain was obtained from a study of T-cell reconstitution after alpha-beta-depleted transplantation in children. Overall study results and limits: As was reported, about two months after transplant, alpha-beta T cells came from several hundred expanded graft clones. Where some patients showed high TCRbeta diversity at day 60, it came from recipient T cells and thymic progenitors that had survived. Hyperexpanded clones declined; after one year, newly produced T cells mostly supplied diversity.

A word on this clonotype: What it binds is unknown.

Unique molecular identifiers featured in how the TCRbeta library was prepared. From the PCR reads, TCRdb called clonotypes with MiXCR, one entry per CDR3 protein. The table includes around 450,000 distinct CDR3 sequences, 15% to 20% detected once. V dropped 4 bases and J dropped 9; count of bases not matched to a gene: 8. The CDR3 length is 14 residues. Germline V gene sequence: CDR1 KGHSH, CDR2 LQKENI. This sample comprised PBMCs, mostly from graft donor cells, obtained 360 days after TCRalphabeta/CD19-depleted stem cell transplant. The chain has TRBV18 and TRBJ1-5, with TRBD1 identical over 8 bases. This TCR came from a boy under three years old who had a stem cell transplant for Wiskott-Aldrich syndrome, so the T cells may come from the graft donor. The CDR3 DNA is TGTGCCAGCTCACAGGACAGGGCGCACCGGCCCCAGCATTTT. Translated, it gives CASSQDRAHRPQHF. Combining the CDR3 with reference TRBV18 and TRBJ1-5 gives the whole variable domain NAGVMQNPRHLVRRRGQEARLRCSPMKGHSHVYWYRQLPEEGLKFMVYLQKENIIDESGMPKERFSAEFPKEGPSILRIQQVVRGDSAAYFCASSQDRAHRPQHFGDGTRLSIL.